Below are 19 T cell receptor beta chains sequenced from a single sample in a study of T-cell memory formation after mild COVID-19. MiXCR, applied by TCRdb to the 5' RACE reads, yields one record per CDR3 protein. The data show tens of thousands of distinct CDR3 sequences, about 13% seen once. Material for sequencing was PBMCs or a T cell subset sorted from them (not recorded which). The receptor source for this set is a man between 18 and 35 years old who had mild COVID-19 (a few samples of this study predate the infection). Cell type and time point are not known.

This clonotype showed up many times. The gene calls are TRBV4-3 and TRBJ2-1; 10 nucleotides align to TRBD2. The V and J ends lost 0 bases and 4 bases, in that order; junction bases with no gene match: 3. CDR1 is LGHNA and CDR2 is YSLEER in the germline V gene. This CDR3 has 16 residues. The CDR3 sequence: CASSQEVAGGYNEQFF. In DNA, the CDR3 is TGCGCCAGCAGCCAAGAGGTAGCGGGGGGTTACAATGAGCAGTTCTTC.

The chain is built from TRBV20-1 and TRBJ1-4, with unresolved D. Looked up from germline, CDR1 is DFQATT and CDR2 is SNEGSKA (reference sequence). With 4 bases removed from V and 1 base from J, the gap between germline ends came to 7 bases. There are 13 residues in the CDR3. CDR3 sequence: CSATGGTNEKLFF. The CDR3 coding sequence is TGCAGTGCTACGGGAGGAACTAATGAAAAACTGTTTTTT.

The rearrangement joins TRBV12-3 or TRBV12-4 to TRBJ2-1; D remains ambiguous. The CDR3 is made up of 15 amino acids. V shed 2 bases and J shed 0 bases, with 8 bases lying between them. The CDR3 reads CASSLHGSSYNEQFF. The CDR3 bases are TGTGCCAGCAGTTTACACGGAAGCTCCTACAATGAGCAGTTCTTC.

CDR3 sequence reads: CASIRGEVGEAFF. The CDR3 DNA follows: TGTGCCAGCATTAGGGGGGAAGTGGGTGAAGCTTTCTTT. The V gene is TRBV12-3 or TRBV12-4, the J gene TRBJ1-1; perhaps TRBD1 as D (6 bases). V lost 7 bases and J lost 7, with 16 bases in between. The CDR3 spans 13 residues.

This rearrangement joins TRBV5-4 to TRBJ2-3; no definite D call. The CDR3 loop spans 14 amino acids. V lost 0 bases, J lost 6 bases, and 11 bases lay in between. Germline CDR1 SGHNT, CDR2 YYREEE (reference sequence). CDR3 DNA: TGTGCCAGCAGCTTGGGGCAGACTCGGGATACGCAGTATTTT. This codes for CASSLGQTRDTQYF.

This chain connects TRBV6-2 or TRBV6-3 to TRBJ1-2; D is uncertain. Germline CDR1 MNHEY, CDR2 SVGEGT. Trimming took off 4 bases at V and 4 bases at J, with 13 bases between the two ends. This CDR3 has 14 amino acids. In nucleotides, the CDR3 is TGTGCCAGCAGTTCTCCCCGACGGGCCTATGGCTACACCTTC. Amino acids: CASSSPRRAYGYTF.

In its sample, this clonotype was seen a few times. J is TRBJ2-1 and V is TRBV11-2; no clear D. The germline V and J ends were trimmed by 4 bases and 9 bases, with 10 bases remaining between them. From germline, CDR1 is SGHAT and CDR2 FQNNGV. The CDR3 extends over 12 amino acids. This CDR3 is CASSSDVFEQFF. For the CDR3, the DNA is TGTGCCAGCAGCTCGGACGTTTTTGAGCAGTTCTTC.

The V call is TRBV29-1, the J call TRBJ1-2; a possible D gene is TRBD1 (5 bases). V was clipped by 2 bases and J by 8 bases, with 12 bases between them. The germline V gene encodes CDR1 SQVTM and CDR2 ANQGSEA. The CDR3 length is 12 residues. CDR3 in DNA: TGCAGCGTTGAACGGGGGTATAGGGGCTACACCTTC. Translated, it gives CSVERGYRGYTF. The full variable domain, with the rest looked up from reference TRBV29-1 and TRBJ1-2, is SAVISQKPSRDICQRGTSLTIQCQVDSQVTMMFWYRQQPGQSLTLIATANQGSEATYESGFVIDKFPISRPNLTFSTLTVSNMSPEDSSIYLCSVERGYRGYTFGSGTRLTVV.

This clonotype was picked up a small number of times. The chain recombines TRBV6-6 with TRBJ1-1; no firm D call. The CDR3 is made up of 12 amino acids. The V gene lost 0 bases and the J gene lost 4 bases, with 3 bases spanning the gap. Germline CDR1 and CDR2: MNHNY and SVGAGI (reference sequence). CDR3 DNA: TGTGCCAGCAGTTACTCACCCACTGAAGCTTTCTTT. The encoded protein is CASSYSPTEAFF.

This clonotype came up once. An end of the junction differs from the germline gene, which may be a read error. The chain recombines TRBV2 with TRBJ2-2; 7 bases fit TRBD1. There are 15 residues in the CDR3. Germline loops: CDR1 SNHLY, CDR2 FYNNEI. CDR3 sequence: CASVTGALNTWELFF. The CDR3 DNA sequence: TGTGCCAGCGTAACAGGGGCACTGAACACCTGGGAGCTGTTTTTT.

The rearrangement uses TRBV7-9 and TRBJ2-7; 7 positions match TRBD1. V gave up 9 bases and J gave up 0 bases; unmatched junction bases: 5. CDR3 size: 13 residues. CDR1 SEHNR and CDR2 FQNEAQ come from the germline V gene (reference sequence). The CDR3, as DNA: TGTGCCAGTCGACAGGGTGGCTCCTACGAGCAGTACTTC. Translation: CASRQGGSYEQYF.

This rearrangement joins TRBV11-2 to TRBJ1-2, with 10 bases matching TRBD1. V lost 3 bases and J lost 5; bases outside the gene matches: 0. Germline lookup yields CDR1 SGHAT and CDR2 FQNNGV. The CDR3 covers 13 residues. The CDR3 bases are TGTGCCAGCAGCTTGGGACAGGGGTATGGCTACACCTTC. Amino acids: CASSLGQGYGYTF.

A note on this clonotype: The conserved phenylalanine or tryptophan is not found at the CDR3 terminus, so this likely reflects a read error. The rearrangement joins TRBV9 to TRBJ1-2; 9 bases line up with TRBD1. This CDR3 has 17 residues. Germline lookup yields CDR1 SGDLS and CDR2 YYNGEE. V lost 4 bases to trimming and J lost 8 bases; unmatched junction nucleotides: 18. The CDR3 spells CASSSGPGTGPAVGYTL. For the CDR3, the DNA is TGTGCCAGCAGCTCCGGTCCCGGGACAGGGCCGGCCGTCGGCTACACCTTA.

This clonotype was seen at least ten times. The rearrangement uses TRBV4-2 and TRBJ2-2; 8 positions agree with TRBD2. The CDR3 spans 15 residues. J was trimmed by 3 bases and V by 4 bases; bases with no gene match: 4. Germline lookup yields CDR1 LGHNA and CDR2 YNFKEQ. CDR3 in amino acids: CASSLNGGDTGELFF. CDR3 DNA sequence: TGTGCCAGCAGCCTTAACGGGGGGGACACCGGGGAGCTGTTTTTT.

This clonotype has a handful of counts. This sequence joins TRBV29-1 and TRBJ2-3; a weak D match, TRBD2 (5 bases). Germline-derived CDR1 and CDR2 are SQVTM and ANQGSEA. The CDR3 covers 19 residues. Trimming took 3 bases from V and 0 from J, leaving 25 bases between them. The CDR3 DNA sequence: TGCAGCGTTGATAGGCGGAGCGGAGTCCTGTTTACTAGCACAGATACGCAGTATTTT. It is translated as CSVDRRSGVLFTSTDTQYF.

The chain carries TRBV24-1 and TRBJ2-1; possibly TRBD1 for D (6 bases). The CDR3 loop spans 13 amino acids. With 4 bases removed from V and 11 bases from J, the gap between germline ends came to 14 bases. CDR1 and CDR2 from the germline V gene are KGHDR and SFDVKD. CDR3 in amino acids: CATSDPGHRKQFF. CDR3 DNA sequence: TGTGCCACCAGTGACCCGGGACACCGAAAGCAGTTCTTC.

The J gene is TRBJ2-2, the V gene TRBV7-3; TRBD2 is a possible D gene (6 bases). Germline CDR1 SGHTA, CDR2 FQGTGA. V was pared by 2 bases and J by 1 base, with 8 bases between. The CDR3 covers 15 residues. The CDR3 loop is CASSLGGMNTGELFF. In DNA, the CDR3 is TGTGCCAGCAGCTTAGGAGGGATGAACACCGGGGAGCTGTTTTTT.

This clonotype was seen once. This sequence joins TRBV4-3 and TRBJ2-1; 11 bases map to TRBD2. CDR1 and CDR2 (germline): LGHNA, YSLEER. This CDR3 region has 17 residues. V lost 1 base to trimming and J lost 10 bases; unmatched junction nucleotides: 12. The CDR3, as DNA: TGCGCCAGCAGCCAAGCGTCTACTAGCGGGGGCCTGGGGGAGCAGTTCTTC. Amino acid sequence: CASSQASTSGGLGEQFF.

This clonotype appeared many times. The genes are TRBV20-1 and TRBJ2-2; 11 bases align to TRBD1. This CDR3 spans 17 amino acids. The germline V gene has CDR1 DFQATT and CDR2 SNEGSKA (reference sequence). The junction had 11 bases not matched to a gene; V was cut back by 5 bases and J by 3 bases. CDR3 protein: CSAYSDRGRPHTGELFF. The CDR3 region has the DNA TGCAGTGCTTACTCGGACAGGGGGCGTCCACACACCGGGGAGCTGTTTTTT.